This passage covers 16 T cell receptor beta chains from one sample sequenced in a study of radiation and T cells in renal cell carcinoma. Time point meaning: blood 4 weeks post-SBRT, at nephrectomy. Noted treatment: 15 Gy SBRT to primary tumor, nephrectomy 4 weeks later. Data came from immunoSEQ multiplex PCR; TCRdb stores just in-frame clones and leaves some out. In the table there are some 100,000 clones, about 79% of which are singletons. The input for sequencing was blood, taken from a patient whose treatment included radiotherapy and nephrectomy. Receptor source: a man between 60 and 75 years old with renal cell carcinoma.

Here the CDR3 reads CASSLVAVPSAYNEQFF. CDR3 nucleotides: TGTGCCAGCAGCTTAGTAGCGGTCCCCTCAGCGTACAATGAGCAGTTCTTC. V is TRBV7-2 and J is TRBJ2-1, with D possibly being TRBD2 (6 bases). CDR1 is SGHTA and CDR2 is FQGNSA in the germline V gene. Trimming left V 1 base short and J 4 bases short, with 17 bases between. The CDR3 has 17 residues.

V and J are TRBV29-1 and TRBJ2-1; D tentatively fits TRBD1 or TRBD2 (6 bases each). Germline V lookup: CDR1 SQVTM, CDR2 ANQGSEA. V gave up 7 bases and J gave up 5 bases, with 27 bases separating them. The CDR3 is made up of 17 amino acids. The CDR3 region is CSELVRKGGLGNNEQFF. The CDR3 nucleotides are TGCAGCGAGCTGGTGCGTAAGGGGGGCCTCGGCAACAATGAGCAGTTCTTC.

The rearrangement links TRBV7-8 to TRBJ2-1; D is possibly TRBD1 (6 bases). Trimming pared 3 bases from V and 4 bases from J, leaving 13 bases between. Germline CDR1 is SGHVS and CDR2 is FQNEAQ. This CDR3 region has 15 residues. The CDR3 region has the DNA TGTGCCAGCAGCTTGGGGGCGCACGGTTACAATGAGCAGTTCTTC. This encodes CASSLGAHGYNEQFF.

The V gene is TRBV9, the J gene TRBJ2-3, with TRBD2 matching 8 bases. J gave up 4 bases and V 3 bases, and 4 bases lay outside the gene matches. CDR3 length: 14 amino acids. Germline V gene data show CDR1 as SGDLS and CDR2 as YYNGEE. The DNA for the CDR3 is TGTGCCAGCAGCGCTAGCGGGTCCCCAGATACGCAGTATTTT. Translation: CASSASGSPDTQYF. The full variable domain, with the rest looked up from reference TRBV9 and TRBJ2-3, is DSGVTQTPKHLITATGQRVTLRCSPRSGDLSVYWYQQSLDQGLQFLIQYYNGEERAKGNILERFSAQQFPDLHSELNLSSLELGDSALYFCASSASGSPDTQYFGPGTRLTVL.

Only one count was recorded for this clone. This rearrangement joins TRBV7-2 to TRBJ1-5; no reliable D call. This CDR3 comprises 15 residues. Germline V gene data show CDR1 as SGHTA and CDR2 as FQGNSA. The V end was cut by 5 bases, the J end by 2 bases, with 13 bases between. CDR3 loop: CASSPQPLGNQPQHF. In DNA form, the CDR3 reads TGTGCCAGCAGCCCCCAACCCCTGGGCAATCAGCCCCAGCATTTT.

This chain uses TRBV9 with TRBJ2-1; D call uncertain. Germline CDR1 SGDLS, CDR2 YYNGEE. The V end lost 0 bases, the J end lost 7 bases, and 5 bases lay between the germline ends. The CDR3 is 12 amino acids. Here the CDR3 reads CASSVAENEQFF. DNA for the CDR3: TGTGCCAGCAGCGTAGCGGAAAATGAGCAGTTCTTC.

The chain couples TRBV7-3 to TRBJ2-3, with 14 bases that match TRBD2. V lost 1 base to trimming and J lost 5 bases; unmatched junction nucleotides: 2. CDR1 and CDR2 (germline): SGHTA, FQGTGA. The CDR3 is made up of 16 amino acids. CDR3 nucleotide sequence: TGTGCCAGCAGCTTAAGACTAGCGGGAGGGATAGATACGCAGTATTTT. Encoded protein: CASSLRLAGGIDTQYF.

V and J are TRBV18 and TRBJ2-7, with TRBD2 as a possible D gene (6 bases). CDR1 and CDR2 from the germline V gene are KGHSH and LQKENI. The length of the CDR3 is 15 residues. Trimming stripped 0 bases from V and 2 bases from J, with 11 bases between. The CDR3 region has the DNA TGTGCCAGCTCACCACCGACAAGCGGGCCCTACGAGCAGTACTTC. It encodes CASSPPTSGPYEQYF.

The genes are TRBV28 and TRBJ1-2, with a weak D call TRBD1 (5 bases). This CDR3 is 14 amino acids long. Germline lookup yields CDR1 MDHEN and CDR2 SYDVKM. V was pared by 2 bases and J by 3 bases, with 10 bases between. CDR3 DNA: TGTGCCAGCAGTTTAGGGATCAGGGACTATGGCTACACCTTC. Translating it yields CASSLGIRDYGYTF.

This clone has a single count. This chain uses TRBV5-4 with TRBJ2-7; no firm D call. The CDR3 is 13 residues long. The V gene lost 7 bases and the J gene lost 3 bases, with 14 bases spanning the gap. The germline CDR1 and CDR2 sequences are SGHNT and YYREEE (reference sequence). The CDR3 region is CASRRAGNYEQYF. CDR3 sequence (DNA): TGTGCCAGCCGAAGGGCAGGTAACTACGAGCAGTACTTC.

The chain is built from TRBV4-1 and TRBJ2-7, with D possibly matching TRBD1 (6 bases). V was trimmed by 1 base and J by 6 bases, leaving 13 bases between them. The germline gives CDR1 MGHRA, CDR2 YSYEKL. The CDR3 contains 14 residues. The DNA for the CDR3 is TGCGCCAGCAGCCAAGGACAGGTCCGGCCCGAGCAGTACTTC. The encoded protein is CASSQGQVRPEQYF.

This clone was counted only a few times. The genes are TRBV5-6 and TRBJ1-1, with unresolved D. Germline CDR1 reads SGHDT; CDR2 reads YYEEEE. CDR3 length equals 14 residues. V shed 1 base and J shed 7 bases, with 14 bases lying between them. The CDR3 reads CASSLLTRAGEAFF. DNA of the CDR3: TGTGCCAGCAGCTTGTTAACTCGGGCGGGTGAAGCTTTCTTT.

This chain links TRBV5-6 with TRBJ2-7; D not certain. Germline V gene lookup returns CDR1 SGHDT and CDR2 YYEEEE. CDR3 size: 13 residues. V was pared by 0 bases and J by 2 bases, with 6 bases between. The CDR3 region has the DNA TGTGCCAGCAGCTTGGGCAGTACCTACGAGCAGTACTTC. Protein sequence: CASSLGSTYEQYF.

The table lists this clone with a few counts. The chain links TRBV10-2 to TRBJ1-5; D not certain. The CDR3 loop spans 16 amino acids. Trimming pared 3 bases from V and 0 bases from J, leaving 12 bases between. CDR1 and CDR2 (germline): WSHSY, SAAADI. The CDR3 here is CASSDDGFYSNQPQHF. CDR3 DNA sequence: TGCGCCAGCAGTGACGACGGATTCTATAGCAATCAGCCCCAGCATTTT.

DNA for the CDR3: TGTGCCAGCAGCCCCGGGGACAGGGAGAACACTGAAGCTTTCTTT. Amino acids: CASSPGDRENTEAFF. This sequence joins TRBV6-6 and TRBJ1-1; the match to TRBD1 covers 9 bases. Trimming took 6 bases from V and 1 from J; bases not matched to a gene: 6. The CDR3 is 15 residues long. The germline V gene encodes CDR1 MNHNY and CDR2 SVGAGI (reference sequence).

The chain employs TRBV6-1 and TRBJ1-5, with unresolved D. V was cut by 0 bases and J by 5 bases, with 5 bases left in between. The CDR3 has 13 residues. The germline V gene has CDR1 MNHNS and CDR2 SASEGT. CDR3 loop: CASSEAFDQPQHF. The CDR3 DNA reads TGTGCCAGCAGTGAAGCGTTCGATCAGCCCCAGCATTTT.